Shown below are 30 T cell receptor beta chains from a single sample sequenced in a study of T cells after yellow fever vaccination. TCRdb passed the 5' RACE reads through MiXCR, listing each CDR3 protein once. The sample lists about 58,000 distinct CDR3 sequences, approximately 6.9% seen once, with approximately 41% in the top ten. The input for sequencing was CD8+ T cells sorted from PBMCs, taken on the day of the first yellow fever vaccination. The origin of the receptors is a man younger than 30 who received the YFV17D yellow fever vaccine.

This clonotype was seen only a few times. V and J are TRBV12-3 or TRBV12-4 and TRBJ1-1; perhaps TRBD1 as D (6 bases). The V and J ends lost 5 bases and 3 bases respectively, with 16 bases between them. The CDR3 covers 15 residues. CDR3 sequence reads: CASSPMGGWDTEAFF. The CDR3 coding sequence is TGTGCCAGCAGTCCCATGGGGGGCTGGGACACTGAAGCTTTCTTT.

This clonotype was seen a few times. The J gene is TRBJ1-4, the V gene TRBV5-1; D call uncertain. V was pared by 5 bases and J by 5 bases, with 10 bases between. Per germline, CDR1 SGHRS and CDR2 YFSETQ. There are 13 residues in the CDR3. DNA for the CDR3: TGCGCCAGCAGGAGACGGATAAATGAAAAACTGTTTTTT. It yields the protein CASRRRINEKLFF.

In its sample, this clonotype was seen many times. The rearrangement uses TRBV6-6 and TRBJ2-2; 8 bases align to TRBD2. J gave up 4 bases and V 6 bases, and 13 bases lay outside the gene matches. This CDR3 spans 17 amino acids. Germline CDR1 is MNHNY and CDR2 is SVGAGI (reference sequence). CDR3 nucleotide sequence: TGTGCCAGCAGCCGGCCGATCGGGGGGGGATCCACCGGGGAGCTGTTTTTT. This gives the protein CASSRPIGGGSTGELFF.

The chain is built from TRBV3-1 and TRBJ2-5, with D tentatively TRBD2 (5 bases). The CDR3 has 13 amino acids. V dropped 3 bases and J dropped 4 bases, with 9 bases sitting between them. The V gene's germline CDR1 is LGHDT and CDR2 YNNKEL (reference sequence). CDR3 coding DNA: TGTGCCAGCAGCCAGACGGGAACAGAGACCCAGTACTTC. It is translated as CASSQTGTETQYF.

This clonotype appeared a single time. This chain joins TRBV4-3 and TRBJ1-1; D is uncertain. Deletions cut 0 bases from V and 1 base from J, with 6 bases between. Per germline, CDR1 LGHNA and CDR2 YSLEER. This CDR3 region has 14 residues. The CDR3 loop reads CASSQDAGNTEAFF. The CDR3 nucleotides read TGCGCCAGCAGCCAAGATGCGGGGAACACTGAAGCTTTCTTT.

At least ten counts were recorded for this clonotype. V is TRBV13 and J is TRBJ2-7, with D tentatively TRBD1 or TRBD2 (5 bases each). Trimming took off 3 bases at V and 2 bases at J, with 8 bases between the two ends. The CDR3 is made up of 13 amino acids. CDR1 is PRHDT and CDR2 is FYEKMQ in the germline V gene (reference sequence). CDR3 nucleotide sequence: TGTGCCAGCAGCTTGGGACGGACCTACGAGCAGTACTTC. Translated, it gives CASSLGRTYEQYF.

The V and J genes are TRBV29-1 and TRBJ2-7; 7 nucleotides match TRBD2. Trimming cost V 2 bases and J 2 bases; bases outside gene matches: 9. CDR1 SQVTM and CDR2 ANQGSEA come from the germline V gene. The CDR3 spans 15 residues. CDR3 amino acids: CSVEIWEGSPYEQYF. Written as DNA, the CDR3 is TGCAGCGTTGAAATCTGGGAGGGGTCCCCCTACGAGCAGTACTTC.

The rearrangement links TRBV6-1 to TRBJ2-3, with 10 bases identical to TRBD2. Per germline, CDR1 MNHNS and CDR2 SASEGT. The CDR3 runs to 16 residues. Trimming removed 6 bases from V and 2 bases from J; junction bases left unmatched: 8. The CDR3 reads CASSRTAGGYTDTQYF. In DNA form, the CDR3 reads TGTGCCAGCAGCCGCACAGCGGGGGGGTACACAGATACGCAGTATTTT.

This clonotype showed up many times. The rearrangement joins TRBV5-4 to TRBJ2-5; tentatively, D is TRBD2 (5 bases). The V and J ends lost 0 bases and 2 bases respectively, with 17 bases between them. CDR3 size: 17 residues. Germline V CDR1 and CDR2: SGHNT, YYREEE (reference sequence). The CDR3 nucleotides read TGTGCCAGCAGCTTGGACCAGGAGGAGCTCTTACAAGAGACCCAGTACTTC. Translation: CASSLDQEELLQETQYF.

This clonotype was recorded a few times. The rearrangement joins TRBV9 to TRBJ2-3, with 9 bases that match TRBD2. Germline CDR1 SGDLS, CDR2 YYNGEE. This CDR3 contains 15 residues. The ends lost 5 bases at V and 2 bases at J; junction bases unmatched: 6. CDR3 region: CASSAGTSTTDTQYF. The CDR3 DNA follows: TGTGCCAGCAGTGCAGGGACTAGCACCACAGATACGCAGTATTTT.

The table lists this clonotype with many counts. V and J are TRBV6-5 and TRBJ2-1; D not certain. The CDR3 extends over 13 amino acids. The V end was cut by 0 bases, the J end by 8 bases, with 8 bases between. Germline values: CDR1 MNHEY, CDR2 SVGAGI. The CDR3 DNA reads as TGTGCCAGCAGTTACTCGATTGGGGATGAGCAGTTCTTC. It yields the protein CASSYSIGDEQFF.

This sequence joins TRBV4-2 and TRBJ1-5, with a possible D match to TRBD1 (5 bases). V lost 4 bases to trimming and J lost 1 base, with 14 bases between them. This CDR3 is built from 16 residues. Germline CDR1 LGHNA, CDR2 YNFKEQ. The chain's CDR3 is CASSREQASSNQPQHF. Written as DNA, the CDR3 is TGTGCCAGCAGCCGGGAACAGGCGTCGAGCAATCAGCCCCAGCATTTT.

This clonotype was detected a few times. The chain links TRBV20-1 to TRBJ2-3; 7 bases fit TRBD1. The CDR3 runs to 14 residues. Unmatched junction bases numbered 8, after V lost 5 bases and J lost 3 bases. Germline CDR1 reads DFQATT; CDR2 reads SNEGSKA (reference sequence). In nucleotides, the CDR3 is TGCAGTGCTCCAGACAGGGTTAAGACAGATACGCAGTATTTT. Its protein product is CSAPDRVKTDTQYF.

In its sample, this clonotype was seen a few times. The chain employs TRBV10-2 and TRBJ2-7, with D possibly TRBD2 on 5 matching bases. CDR1 and CDR2 (germline): WSHSY, SAAADI. CDR3 length equals 16 residues. The V gene lost 6 bases and the J gene lost 3 bases, with 21 bases spanning the gap. CDR3 nucleotide sequence: TGCGCCAGCAGCCGTCAGGCGGCCCTCGGGGTCTACGAGCAGTACTTC. Protein product: CASSRQAALGVYEQYF.

J is TRBJ1-5 and V is TRBV6-5; D may be TRBD1 (5 bases). The V and J ends lost 6 bases and 9 bases respectively, with 12 bases between them. In germline, CDR1 is MNHEY, CDR2 SVGAGI. The CDR3 contains 12 residues. CDR3 residues: CASSTGGLPQHF. The CDR3 nucleotides read TGTGCCAGCAGCACAGGAGGGTTGCCCCAGCATTTT.

The sample holds many counts of this clonotype. This chain links TRBV29-1 with TRBJ2-3, with D possibly being TRBD2 (5 bases). This CDR3 comprises 14 residues. Per the germline V gene, CDR1 is SQVTM and CDR2 is ANQGSEA. Trimming left V 2 bases short and J 2 bases short, with 11 bases between. The CDR3 DNA reads as TGCAGCGTTGAAAACGCGAGGGTCACAGATACGCAGTATTTT. It yields the protein CSVENARVTDTQYF.

This clonotype was seen at least ten times. CDR3 region: CASSYSSAGGSEKLFF. CDR3 DNA: TGTGCCAGCAGTTACTCCTCGGCGGGGGGCAGTGAAAAACTGTTTTTT. The chain joins TRBV6-5 to TRBJ1-4, with D possibly matching TRBD1 (6 bases). CDR1 and CDR2 (germline): MNHEY, SVGAGI. The germline V and J ends were trimmed by 0 bases and 7 bases, with 15 bases remaining between them. There are 16 residues in the CDR3.

The rearrangement joins TRBV10-3 to TRBJ2-2; 9 positions match TRBD1. Trimming took 6 bases from V and 6 from J; bases not matched to a gene: 8. The CDR3 loop spans 15 amino acids. Germline V CDR1 and CDR2: ENHRY, SYGVKD. The CDR3 spells CAIRVQGARPGELFF. The CDR3 DNA follows: TGTGCCATCAGGGTACAGGGGGCGCGTCCCGGGGAGCTGTTTTTT.

This clonotype was picked up many times. The chain joins TRBV10-3 to TRBJ2-7, with 9 bases fitting TRBD1. Germline assignment: CDR1 ENHRY and CDR2 SYGVKD. CDR3 length: 15 residues. V dropped 0 bases and J dropped 6; count of bases not matched to a gene: 6. DNA for the CDR3: TGTGCCATCAGTGAGTCGGGACAGGGCCTTCCCGAGCAGTACGTC. This translates into CAISESGQGLPEQYV.

This clonotype was detected many times. The genes are TRBV20-1 and TRBJ1-1; no clear D gene. Trimming pared 4 bases from V and 6 bases from J, leaving 9 bases between. CDR1 is DFQATT, CDR2 SNEGSKA, per germline (reference sequence). The length of the CDR3 is 11 residues. The CDR3 DNA reads TGCAGTGCTACAAGGATCCCTGAAGCTTTCTTT. It codes for CSATRIPEAFF.

This clonotype showed up many times. The V gene is TRBV12-3 or TRBV12-4, the J gene TRBJ1-1, with unresolved D. The CDR3 length is 14 residues. Trimming pared 6 bases from V and 2 bases from J, leaving 13 bases between. DNA of the CDR3: TGTGCCAGCAGCCCAAACACGGGCAACACTGAAGCTTTCTTT. As protein: CASSPNTGNTEAFF.

The V gene is TRBV28, the J gene TRBJ2-7; 7 bases fit TRBD1. V shed 3 bases and J 4 bases; nucleotides not matched to a gene: 6. CDR3 length equals 14 residues. Germline CDR1 and CDR2: MDHEN and SYDVKM. The CDR3, as DNA: TGTGCCAGCAGTTTTTTACAGGGGCGTTACGAGCAGTACTTC. Translating it yields CASSFLQGRYEQYF.

In this sample, this clonotype turned up many times. J is TRBJ2-7 and V is TRBV5-1; 11 bases agree with TRBD1. The CDR3 runs 15 residues. V gave up 3 bases and J gave up 3 bases; unmatched junction bases: 5. Looked up from germline, CDR1 is SGHRS and CDR2 is YFSETQ. CDR3 nucleotide sequence: TGCGCCAGCAGCTGTCGGGACAGGGGGATCTACGAGCAGTACGTC. This encodes CASSCRDRGIYEQYV.

V and J are TRBV23-1 and TRBJ2-3; D is ambiguous. TRBV23-1 has ORF status, its function being uncertain. V lost 6 bases and J lost 4, with 20 bases in between. The CDR3 extends over 16 amino acids. In DNA, the CDR3 is TGCGCCAGCAGCCCCACCCGACCCTGGGTCGCAGATACGCAGTATTTT. Amino acid sequence: CASSPTRPWVADTQYF.

On this clonotype: Relative to the germline gene, one junction end is altered; a read error may explain this. In DNA form, the CDR3 reads TGTGCCATCAGTGAGATGGCAGGGTACGGAGATTCGCAGTATTTT. This translates into CAISEMAGYGDSQYF. The gene calls are TRBV10-3 and TRBJ2-3; D is perhaps TRBD1 (5 bases). Germline lookup yields CDR1 ENHRY and CDR2 SYGVKD. The CDR3 runs 15 residues.

In its sample, this clonotype ranks as medium-sized. The chain is built from TRBV4-3 and TRBJ2-3; weak D call: TRBD2 (5 bases). Trimming took 4 bases from V and 6 from J, leaving 11 bases between them. Germline assignment: CDR1 LGHNA and CDR2 YSLEER. This CDR3 contains 13 residues. The CDR3 loop reads CASSPPRADTQYF. CDR3 nucleotide sequence: TGCGCCAGCAGCCCCCCGAGGGCCGATACGCAGTATTTT.

The chain carries TRBV15 and TRBJ2-1; perhaps TRBD2 as D (6 bases). There are 16 residues in the CDR3. Trimming left V 4 bases short and J 8 bases short, with 21 bases between. Germline assignment: CDR1 LNHNV and CDR2 YYDKDF (reference sequence). CDR3 residues: CATSMGDWTLGDEQFF. The CDR3 DNA sequence: TGTGCCACCAGCATGGGGGACTGGACCTTAGGAGATGAGCAGTTCTTC.

J is TRBJ2-7 and V is TRBV6-2 or TRBV6-3, with unresolved D. Germline CDR1 and CDR2: MNHEY and SVGEGT. The CDR3 covers 13 residues. V was cut by 4 bases and J by 13 bases, with 20 bases left in between. This chain's CDR3 is CASSSPNPTEYYF. CDR3 in DNA: TGTGCCAGCAGTTCACCCAATCCCACGGAGTACTACTTC.

This clonotype was recorded at least ten times. The CDR3 DNA reads TGTGCCAGTCTGCTCACAGATACGCAGTATTTT. It specifies CASLLTDTQYF. The V and J genes are TRBV19 and TRBJ2-3; no definite D call. Deletions cut 8 bases from V and 2 bases from J, with 5 bases between. The CDR3 spans 11 residues. The germline gives CDR1 LNHDA, CDR2 SQIVND (reference sequence).

To note about this clonotype: A read error may explain this, as a much larger clone is one base away. The missing conserved phenylalanine or tryptophan at the end of this CDR3 makes a read error likely. V gene TRBV2 combines with J gene TRBJ2-7; D may be TRBD2 (5 bases). The CDR3 loop spans 13 amino acids. Germline V gene data show CDR1 as SNHLY and CDR2 as FYNNEI. V shed 3 bases and J shed 1 base, with 7 bases lying between them. The CDR3 nucleotides read TGTGCCAGCAGTGATCAGCGGTCCTACGAGCAGTACTCC. Protein product: CASSDQRSYEQYS.